These 18 T cell receptor beta chains were all obtained from the same sample, sequenced in a study of PD-L1 blockade in urothelial cancer (dated by TCRdb to 2017 to 2019). The method behind the library was the immunoSEQ multiplex PCR assay. TCRdb retrieved this table from immuneACCESS and kept in-frame rearrangements only. Not all clones are present; in checked studies, unresolved V genes account for under half, and no reason is known for the remainder. For this sample there are about 81,000 clones; 90% appear just once. The ten largest clones capture 8% to 9.5% of the sample. Sequences were derived from PBMCs, sampled around atezolizumab (anti-PD-L1) treatment. Receptors originate from a man between 60 and 75 years old with urothelial cancer.

The rearrangement links TRBV7-6 to TRBJ2-7, with 8 bases that match TRBD2. Germline-derived CDR1 and CDR2 are SGHVS and FNYEAQ. The CDR3 consists of 15 residues. J was trimmed by 7 bases and V by 5 bases; bases with no gene match: 13. CDR3 DNA sequence: TGTGCCAGCAGCACCCAAGCGGGAGTCATAAGTGAGCAGTACTTC. Translation gives CASSTQAGVISEQYF. Combining the CDR3 with reference TRBV7-6 and TRBJ2-7 gives the whole variable domain GAGVSQSPRYKVTKRGQDVALRCDPISGHVSLYWYRQALGQGPEFLTYFNYEAQQDKSGLPNDRFSAERPEGSISTLTIQRTEQRDSAMYRCASSTQAGVISEQYFGPGTRLTVT.

The rearrangement links TRBV7-2 to TRBJ2-7; maybe TRBD2 (6 bases). V shed 2 bases and J shed 2 bases, with 19 bases lying between them. CDR3 length equals 17 residues. CDR1 is SGHTA and CDR2 is FQGNSA in the germline V gene. CDR3 DNA sequence: TGTGCCAGCAGCTTATTCATTAGTAGGGCGGGGCCCTACGAGCAGTACTTC. It codes for CASSLFISRAGPYEQYF.

The chain couples TRBV5-4 to TRBJ2-5; 8 positions match TRBD2. The CDR3 totals 16 residues. Germline loops: CDR1 SGHNT, CDR2 YYREEE (reference sequence). J gave up 2 bases and V 4 bases, and 10 bases lay outside the gene matches. In nucleotides, the CDR3 is TGTGCCAGCAGCGGCTGGGACGGCGGGGGGCAAGAGACCCAGTACTTC. This translates into CASSGWDGGGQETQYF.

The chain recombines TRBV18 with TRBJ1-2, with a weak D call TRBD1 (5 bases). CDR1 KGHSH and CDR2 LQKENI come from the germline V gene. The CDR3 has 14 amino acids. V gave up 5 bases and J gave up 8 bases, with 18 bases separating them. The CDR3 loop reads CASSEDTVGRGYTF. CDR3 DNA sequence: TGTGCCAGCTCAGAGGACACCGTAGGACGAGGCTACACCTTC.

The count of this clone is one. This chain connects TRBV5-1 to TRBJ2-3; TRBD2 matches at 10 bases. Germline CDR1 SGHRS, CDR2 YFSETQ. The CDR3 contains 16 residues. The V gene end was trimmed by 5 bases and the J gene end by 1 base; junction bases not matched to a gene: 7. The CDR3 protein is CASRVSGGYGTDTQYF. The CDR3 DNA follows: TGCGCCAGCAGAGTTAGCGGGGGGTACGGCACAGATACGCAGTATTTT.

The CDR3 loop reads CASSQGLAGGNEQFF. CDR3 coding DNA: TGTGCCAGCAGTCAAGGACTAGCGGGGGGCAATGAGCAGTTCTTC. V is TRBV6-6 and J is TRBJ2-1; TRBD2 aligns across 14 bases. The CDR3 is 15 amino acids. In germline, CDR1 is MNHNY, CDR2 SVGAGI (reference sequence). After removal of 5 bases from V and 6 bases from J, the junction contained 3 bases not matched to a gene.

V and J are TRBV10-1 and TRBJ1-3; possible D gene TRBD1, 5 bases. The CDR3 covers 14 residues. V was pared by 3 bases and J by 3 bases, with 9 bases between. Per germline, CDR1 WNHNN and CDR2 SYGVQD (reference sequence). CDR3 in DNA: TGCGCCAGCAGTGAAGACAGCCTTGGAAACACCATATATTTT. It translates to CASSEDSLGNTIYF.

V usage is TRBV29-1 and J usage is TRBJ2-3; D uncertain. The CDR3 sequence is 13 residues long. Germline V gives CDR1 SQVTM, CDR2 ANQGSEA. Trimming took off 1 base at V and 4 bases at J, with 9 bases between the two ends. CDR3 DNA: TGCAGCGTTGAAGTAGTTGCCGCAGATACGCAGTATTTT. It yields the protein CSVEVVAADTQYF.

The chain employs TRBV27 and TRBJ1-1, with a tentative D call TRBD1 (6 bases). The CDR3 loop spans 14 amino acids. V was pared by 3 bases and J by 4 bases, with 12 bases between. Germline CDR1 is MNHEY and CDR2 is SMNVEV (reference sequence). CDR3 in amino acids: CASSFLGAGTEAFF. The CDR3 DNA is TGTGCCAGCAGTTTTTTGGGGGCGGGCACTGAAGCTTTCTTT.

The chain has TRBV7-2 and TRBJ2-1; TRBD2 matches 7 bases. CDR3 size: 15 residues. Germline V gene data show CDR1 as SGHTA and CDR2 as FQGNSA. J was trimmed by 6 bases and V by 4 bases; bases with no gene match: 9. CDR3 amino acids: CASSSPLLAANEQFF. The CDR3 DNA is TGTGCCAGCAGCTCTCCCCTTCTAGCGGCCAATGAGCAGTTCTTC.

The chain couples TRBV6-5 to TRBJ2-7; 9 bases fit TRBD1. Germline V lookup: CDR1 MNHEY, CDR2 SVGAGI. The CDR3 contains 15 residues. The V gene end was trimmed by 6 bases and the J gene end by 3 bases; junction bases not matched to a gene: 9. The CDR3 loop reads CASRLSGQGLYEQYF. For the CDR3, the DNA is TGTGCCAGCAGGCTCTCGGGACAGGGCCTCTACGAGCAGTACTTC.

The chain recombines TRBV18 with TRBJ1-4; D is uncertain. The germline V and J ends were trimmed by 2 bases and 7 bases, with 8 bases remaining between them. Germline CDR1 KGHSH, CDR2 LQKENI. The CDR3 extends over 13 amino acids. CDR3 protein: CASSPSSGEKLFF. Written as DNA, the CDR3 is TGTGCCAGCTCACCATCCTCGGGTGAAAAACTGTTTTTT.

Note on this clone: Different DNA sequences within this sample yield the same CDR3. The chain has TRBV9 and TRBJ2-1, with 10 bases that match TRBD2. The CDR3 totals 15 residues. The junction had 1 base not matched to a gene; V was cut back by 0 bases and J by 4 bases. Germline lookup yields CDR1 SGDLS and CDR2 YYNGEE. The CDR3 is CASSVVSGGYNEQFF. The CDR3 DNA is TGTGCCAGCAGCGTAGTTAGCGGGGGGTACAATGAGCAGTTCTTC. Variable domain in full (rest from reference TRBV9 and TRBJ2-1): DSGVTQTPKHLITATGQRVTLRCSPRSGDLSVYWYQQSLDQGLQFLIQYYNGEERAKGNILERFSAQQFPDLHSELNLSSLELGDSALYFCASSVVSGGYNEQFFGPGTRLTVL.

This chain connects TRBV2 to TRBJ2-3, with 10 bases identical to TRBD2. The germline V gene has CDR1 SNHLY and CDR2 FYNNEI. V shed 8 bases and J 4 bases; nucleotides not matched to a gene: 6. This CDR3 is built from 14 residues. Written as DNA, the CDR3 is TGTGCCAGCGCAACTAGCGGGGCACCAGATACGCAGTATTTT. Translating gives CASATSGAPDTQYF.

The genes are TRBV4-1 and TRBJ2-7, with TRBD2 matching over 11 bases. Trimming at V came to 1 base and at J to 2 bases, leaving 7 bases not matched to a gene. Per germline, CDR1 MGHRA and CDR2 YSYEKL. The CDR3 covers 17 residues. CDR3 sequence (DNA): TGCGCCAGCAGCCAAGCTACTAGCGGGAGTGGGGCCTACGAGCAGTACTTC. This encodes CASSQATSGSGAYEQYF.

This rearrangement joins TRBV27 to TRBJ2-1; no definite D call. Germline CDR1 is MNHEY and CDR2 is SMNVEV (reference sequence). This CDR3 contains 14 residues. V lost 4 bases and J lost 5, with 12 bases in between. The CDR3 DNA follows: TGTGCCAGCAGTTGGAGCACGGCTAACAATGAGCAGTTCTTC. The encoded protein is CASSWSTANNEQFF.

For the CDR3, the DNA is TGTGCCATCAGTGCCGGCAGGGGGTCCAATCAGCCCCAGCATTTT. Its translation: CAISAGRGSNQPQHF. The chain uses TRBV10-3 and TRBJ1-5; TRBD1 aligns across 7 bases. V was pared by 4 bases and J by 3 bases, with 6 bases of the junction left unmatched. In germline, CDR1 is ENHRY, CDR2 SYGVKD. The CDR3 covers 15 residues.

The V and J genes are TRBV7-9 and TRBJ2-3, with D possibly TRBD1 on 7 matching bases. Germline V gene data show CDR1 as SEHNR and CDR2 as FQNEAQ (reference sequence). V gave up 1 base and J gave up 5 bases, with 10 bases separating them. The CDR3 is 14 residues long. The CDR3 DNA follows: TGTGCCAGCAGCTTAGGACAGGGAGGAGATACGCAGTATTTT. Translating gives CASSLGQGGDTQYF.